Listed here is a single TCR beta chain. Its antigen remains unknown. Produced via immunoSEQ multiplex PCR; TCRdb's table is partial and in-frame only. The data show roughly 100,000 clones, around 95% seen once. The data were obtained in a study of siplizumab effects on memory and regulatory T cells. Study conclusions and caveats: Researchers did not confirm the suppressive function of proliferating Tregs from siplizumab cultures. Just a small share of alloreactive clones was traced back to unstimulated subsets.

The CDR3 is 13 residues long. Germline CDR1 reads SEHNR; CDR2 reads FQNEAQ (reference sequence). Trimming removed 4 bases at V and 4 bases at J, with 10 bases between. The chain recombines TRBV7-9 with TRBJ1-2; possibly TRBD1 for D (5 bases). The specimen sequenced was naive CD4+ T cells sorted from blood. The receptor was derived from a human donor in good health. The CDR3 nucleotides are TGTGCCAGCAGCTCAGGGTTCGGCTATGGCTACACCTTC. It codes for CASSSGFGYGYTF.